The 2 T cell receptor beta chains given below trace back to one sample, sequenced in a study of T cells in localized non-small cell lung cancer. TCRdb's table, derived via immunoSEQ multiplex PCR, lists solely in-frame clones and lacks some. The sample consists of some 11,000 clones, 65% to 90% of them appearing once. Sequences were derived from peripheral blood mononuclear cells, sampled before any cancer treatment. The receptors were sampled from a female donor over 55 with stage II lung adenocarcinoma.

The V gene is TRBV7-8, the J gene TRBJ1-2; 7 nucleotides line up with TRBD1. This CDR3 contains 16 residues. In germline, CDR1 is SGHVS, CDR2 FQNEAQ. V was clipped by 5 bases and J by 4 bases; unmatched bases: 13. CDR3 region: CASSPRRGRVGYGYTF. In DNA form, the CDR3 reads TGTGCCAGCAGCCCGAGGAGGGGGCGCGTGGGCTATGGCTACACCTTC. Full variable domain (remainder filled in from reference TRBV7-8 and TRBJ1-2): GAGVSQSPRYKVAKRGQDVALRCDPISGHVSLFWYQQALGQGPEFLTYFQNEAQLDKSGLPSDRFFAERPEGSVSTLKIQRTQQEDSAVYLCASSPRRGRVGYGYTFGSGTRLTVV.

The J gene is TRBJ1-1, the V gene TRBV30, with D possibly TRBD1 on 5 matching bases. This CDR3 comprises 15 residues. The ends were cut back, 6 bases at V and 0 bases at J, with 17 bases in the middle. CDR1 GTSNPN and CDR2 SVGIG come from the germline V gene (reference sequence). The CDR3 spells CACALWGGVNTEAFF. CDR3 bases: TGTGCCTGTGCACTTTGGGGGGGAGTGAACACTGAAGCTTTCTTT.